This T cell receptor (beta chain) was captured in a study of T cell responses to AZD1222 COVID-19 vaccine. Study in general: Pooling was applied to second doses at about 4 or about 12 weeks.

The repertoire was sequenced with immunoSEQ multiplex PCR; TCRdb's copy has only in-frame clones and lacks some. Of about 150,000 clones listed, about 92% are singletons. Study-wide results and caveats: There were vaccine-associated CD4 TCRs across spike, dominant at 160-218 and 743-854. Repertoires were collected only later (after the peak T cell response had occurred).

Turning to this clone: What it recognizes is unknown.

The germline gives CDR1 SGDLS, CDR2 YYNGEE. The CDR3 extends over 18 amino acids. The V segment lost 0 bases and the J segment 0 bases; nucleotides outside the gene matches: 6. The material was peripheral blood, obtained on day 0 of AZD1222 vaccination. The chain couples TRBV9 to TRBJ2-1, with TRBD2 matching over 10 bases. The receptor was derived from an adult in good health. CDR3 DNA: TGTGCCAGCAGCGTAGCTAGGGTAGCGGGAGGCTCCTACAATGAGCAGTTCTTC. Residues: CASSVARVAGGSYNEQFF.